This is a list of T cell receptor beta chains from one sample in a study of T cell responses to AZD1222 COVID-19 vaccine. Profiling relied on immunoSEQ multiplex PCR, and the TCRdb table lists in-frame clones only, not all of them. The data contain approximately 190,000 clones, around 94% of them singletons. The sample in question was peripheral blood, obtained on day 0 of AZD1222 vaccination. These receptors were collected from an adult in good health. Both conserved end residues are part of each CDR3. The D gene is left open where the match is weak. Size is stated for part of the rows, as once, few or many counts, or as a class when the clone is expanded.

J gene	clone size	D gene	V gene	CDR3 protein	CDR3 DNA
TRBJ1-4	-	-	TRBV30	CAWKPGPLNEKLFF	TGTGCCTGGAAGCCCGGGCCGCTTAATGAAAAACTGTTTTTT
TRBJ2-7	-	-	TRBV2	CASLHVGAGYEQYF	TGTGCCAGTCTCCACGTGGGAGCCGGCTACGAGCAGTACTTC
TRBJ1-2	-	-	TRBV9	CASSVAGTINGYTF	TGTGCCAGCAGCGTAGCAGGGACAATAAATGGCTACACCTTC
TRBJ1-2	-	-	TRBV5-4	CATRPSGGGPDGYTF	TGTGCCACCCGCCCGAGCGGAGGGGGACCGGATGGCTACACCTTC
TRBJ1-1	once	-	TRBV7-6	CASSRLAGANTEAFF	TGTGCCAGCAGCCGCCTGGCAGGGGCGAACACTGAAGCTTTCTTT
TRBJ2-7	-	TRBD2	TRBV3-1/TRBV3-2	CASSLSGAGSYEQYF	TGTGCCAGCAGCCTTAGCGGGGCCGGGTCCTACGAGCAGTACTTC
TRBJ1-2	once	TRBD1	TRBV28	CASTTGTGINGYTF	TGTGCCAGTACCACCGGGACAGGGATTAATGGCTACACCTTC
TRBJ1-5	few	-	TRBV5-6	CASTFGVSNQPQHF	TGTGCCAGCACCTTCGGGGTTAGCAATCAGCCCCAGCATTTT
TRBJ1-4	-	TRBD1	TRBV25-1	CASSPGQGYEKLFF	TGTGCCAGCAGCCCGGGACAGGGTTATGAAAAACTGTTTTTT
TRBJ2-7	-	-	TRBV7-2	CASSRTVPDYEQYF	TGTGCCAGCAGCCGGACAGTTCCCGACTACGAGCAGTACTTC
TRBJ1-1	-	TRBD1	TRBV2	CASNTPGQGDTEAFF	TGTGCCAGCAATACACCGGGACAGGGAGACACTGAAGCTTTCTTT
TRBJ2-5	-	-	TRBV25-1	CASFEETQYF	TGTGCCAGCTTCGAGGAGACCCAGTACTTC
TRBJ1-6	-	-	TRBV6-6	CASSYDRTYNSPLHF	TGTGCCAGCAGTTACGACAGGACGTATAATTCACCCCTCCACTTT
TRBJ2-1	-	-	TRBV4-1	CASSQAPRIHEQFF	TGCGCCAGCAGCCAAGCCCCCAGGATCCATGAGCAGTTCTTC
TRBJ2-1	once	-	TRBV4-3	CASSQEVTATGNNEQFF	TGCGCCAGCAGCCAAGAGGTGACCGCGACGGGGAACAATGAGCAGTTCTTC
TRBJ1-5	-	TRBD1	TRBV12-3/TRBV12-4	CASGQGSQPQHF	TGTGCCAGCGGACAGGGGAGTCAGCCCCAGCATTTT
TRBJ1-4	-	-	TRBV25-1	CASNDGLPREKLFF	TGTGCCAGCAACGACGGCCTCCCCCGGGAAAAACTGTTTTTT
TRBJ1-2	-	-	TRBV27	CASSLTGSGGYTF	TGTGCCAGCAGCCTGACCGGGAGCGGGGGCTACACCTTC
TRBJ2-5	-	-	TRBV7-9	CASSLSAETQYF	TGTGCCAGCAGTCTCTCTGCGGAGACCCAGTACTTC
TRBJ2-7	-	-	TRBV7-2	CASSLSAGSYEQYF	TGTGCCAGCAGCTTATCGGCGGGATCGTACGAGCAGTACTTC
TRBJ1-2	-	-	TRBV3-1/TRBV3-2	CASSPATGSIRYGYTF	TGTGCCAGCAGCCCTGCTACAGGGTCAATTCGCTATGGCTACACCTTC
TRBJ2-1	-	-	TRBV11-2	CASTFTRSSYNEQFF	TGTGCCAGCACCTTCACACGTAGCTCCTACAATGAGCAGTTCTTC
TRBJ1-2	-	TRBD1	TRBV28	CAARDSANYGYTF	TGTGCCGCAAGGGACAGTGCTAACTATGGCTACACCTTC
TRBJ1-1	-	-	TRBV5-4	CASSLAGNRYTEAFF	TGTGCCAGCAGCTTGGCCGGGAATAGGTACACTGAAGCTTTCTTT
TRBJ2-7	-	TRBD1	TRBV18	CASSSSGTGRYEQYF	TGTGCCAGCTCATCCTCCGGGACAGGGCGGTACGAGCAGTACTTC
TRBJ1-2	-	-	TRBV10-3	CAISDEQGYYGYTF	TGTGCCATCAGCGACGAACAGGGTTACTATGGCTACACCTTC
TRBJ2-2	-	TRBD1	TRBV6-1	CASSDRGRGSPGELFF	TGTGCCAGCAGTGACAGGGGGCGCGGATCCCCCGGGGAGCTGTTTTTT
TRBJ1-3	-	TRBD1	TRBV9	CASSVGGQGFSGNTIYF	TGTGCCAGCAGCGTAGGTGGACAGGGATTCTCTGGAAACACCATATATTTT
TRBJ1-1	-	TRBD1	TRBV7-9	CASSTGAATEAFF	TGTGCCAGCTCCACAGGGGCAGCCACTGAAGCTTTCTTT
TRBJ1-1	-	-	TRBV5-1	CASSLVDKNTEAFF	TGCGCCAGCAGCTTGGTAGATAAGAACACTGAAGCTTTCTTT
TRBJ1-2	-	TRBD1	TRBV9	CASSVGRDRNYGYTF	TGTGCCAGCAGCGTAGGCCGGGACAGAAACTATGGCTACACCTTC